These T cell receptor beta chains were read from a single sample in a study of OX40 agonist ivuxolimab in advanced cancers. Sequenced by immunoSEQ multiplex PCR; TCRdb stores in-frame clones only, minus some. The sample lists 45,000 to 60,000 clones, 82% occurring once. The sequencing here drew on CD4+ or CD8+ T cells sorted from blood, taken in a trial of the OX40 agonist ivuxolimab. The receptors originated from an adult with an advanced solid tumor such as melanoma, head and neck, liver or kidney cancer. Both conserved end residues are part of each CDR3. The D gene is left open where the match is weak. Clone size is given for some rows only: seen once, a few or many times, or a class if the clone is expanded.

J gene	D gene	clone size	V gene	CDR3 DNA	CDR3 protein
TRBJ2-7	TRBD2	many	TRBV5-1	TGCGCCAGCAGCCTGACAGGGGGGACTAGCGGGAGGGGATACGAGCAGTACTTC	CASSLTGGTSGRGYEQYF
TRBJ1-1	NA	few	TRBV19	TGTGCCAGTAGTATGCTAGATGGGAGGGAAGCTTTCTTT	CASSMLDGREAFF
TRBJ2-7	NA	once	TRBV14	TGTGCCAGCAGCCAAGGACTGGGGGGCTTAGGCCACGAGCAGTACTTC	CASSQGLGGLGHEQYF
TRBJ1-5	NA	NA	TRBV11-3	TGTGCCAGCAGCATAGAGGGGGAGTTTGGCAATCAGCCCCAGCATTTT	CASSIEGEFGNQPQHF
TRBJ1-2	NA	NA	TRBV7-8	TGTGCCAGCAGCCCCCGGGTCAGAAGCAATAACTATGGCTACACCTTC	CASSPRVRSNNYGYTF
TRBJ1-4	NA	NA	TRBV19	TGTGCCAGTAGTAGACATTCGGAGCGAAGGGAAAAACTGTTTTTT	CASSRHSERREKLFF
TRBJ1-2	NA	few	TRBV30	TGTGCCTTAGAACGGGGGCTTAACTATGGCTACACCTTC	CALERGLNYGYTF
TRBJ2-5	NA	NA	TRBV14	TGTGCCAGCAGCCAAGTCAAAGAGACCCAGTACTTC	CASSQVKETQYF
TRBJ2-7	NA	NA	TRBV6-5	TGTGCCACCAGCGGGTCGCTTACCTACGAGCAGTACTTC	CATSGSLTYEQYF
TRBJ1-2	NA	NA	TRBV29-1	TGCAGCGTTGAAAGGGGGGGTGGCTACACCTTC	CSVERGGGYTF
TRBJ2-3	TRBD1	NA	TRBV11-2	TGTGCCAGCAGCCGGGACAGGGGGCCGGATACGCAGTATTTT	CASSRDRGPDTQYF
TRBJ2-7	NA	NA	TRBV11-2	TGTGCCAGCAGCCGACCGGGACTGTTCTCCTACGAGCAGTACTTC	CASSRPGLFSYEQYF
TRBJ1-5	NA	once	TRBV30	TGTGCCTGGAGTCCGCCGGGACGCCAAGGGGGTCAGCCCCAGCATTTT	CAWSPPGRQGGQPQHF
TRBJ2-7	TRBD2	NA	TRBV7-2	TGTGCCAGCAGCCGAGAGGGGACTAGCGGCCCCCGCTCCGAGCAGTACTTC	CASSREGTSGPRSEQYF
TRBJ2-7	NA	NA	TRBV2	TGTGCCAGCAGGGAAACCTTCTTAAGCTCCTACGAGCAGTACTTC	CASRETFLSSYEQYF
TRBJ1-5	NA	NA	TRBV19	TGTGCCAGTAGTATAGCTCAGAATAGCAATCAGCCCCAGCATTTT	CASSIAQNSNQPQHF
TRBJ1-5	TRBD1	NA	TRBV5-6	TGTGCCAGCAGCCGACGAGCACAGGGGAGCAATCAGCCCCAGCATTTT	CASSRRAQGSNQPQHF
TRBJ2-7	TRBD1	NA	TRBV9	TGTGCCAGCAGCGCAGGGGGCTCCCCCTACGAGCAGTACTTC	CASSAGGSPYEQYF
TRBJ2-3	NA	NA	TRBV5-6	TGTGCCAGCAGCTTGGCCCCGGGTCTCACAGATACGCAGTATTTT	CASSLAPGLTDTQYF
TRBJ2-3	TRBD2	NA	TRBV9	TGTGCCAGCAGCGTTCTAGCGGGTAGCACAGATACGCAGTATTTT	CASSVLAGSTDTQYF
TRBJ2-7	TRBD1	NA	TRBV5-4	TGTGCCAGCAGCGTGACAGGGCGCGAGCAGTACTTC	CASSVTGREQYF
TRBJ2-4	TRBD2	NA	TRBV30	TGTGCCTGGACTAGCGGGGGTCTAGCCAAAAACATTCAGTACTTC	CAWTSGGLAKNIQYF
TRBJ2-3	TRBD2	NA	TRBV29-1	TGCAGCGACTCAGCGGGGGTCACAGATACGCAGTATTTT	CSDSAGVTDTQYF
TRBJ2-1	NA	NA	TRBV29-1	TGCAGCGTTGACGACGCGGGACCATACAATGAGCAGTTCTTC	CSVDDAGPYNEQFF
TRBJ2-1	NA	NA	TRBV27	TGTGCCAGCAGTTCACAAGGATATGGGGCAGGGTCGAGGGTCAATGAGCAGTTCTTC	CASSSQGYGAGSRVNEQFF
TRBJ1-1	NA	NA	TRBV6-6	TGTGCCAGCACCAAGGGTGTGGACACTGAAGCTTTCTTT	CASTKGVDTEAFF
TRBJ2-6	TRBD1	NA	TRBV19	TGTGCCAGTAGTATGGGGGGACAGGGACGTTTTGGGGCCAACGTCCTGACTTTC	CASSMGGQGRFGANVLTF
TRBJ2-5	TRBD1	NA	TRBV19	TGTGCCTCTACGGCGACAGGGGGGCAAGAGACCCAGTACTTC	CASTATGGQETQYF
TRBJ1-2	NA	NA	TRBV20-1	TGCAGTGCTAGAAGAGGCTTAAGCTACACCTTC	CSARRGLSYTF
TRBJ2-7	NA	NA	TRBV5-1	TGCGCCAGCAGCTTGGGGGGCAGGGGAACAACCGAGCAGTACTTC	CASSLGGRGTTEQYF
TRBJ1-2	NA	NA	TRBV4-3	TGCGCCAGCAGCCAAAGGACGTGGGATGGCTACACCTTC	CASSQRTWDGYTF
TRBJ2-5	TRBD2	NA	TRBV5-1	TGCGCCAGCAGCTTGGTACTAGCGGGAGAGGAGACCCAGTACTTC	CASSLVLAGEETQYF
TRBJ2-4	NA	NA	TRBV11-1	TGTGCCAGCAGCCAAGGGGTAGTAAGGACAGCTTTAGCCAAAAACATTCAGTACTTC	CASSQGVVRTALAKNIQYF
TRBJ2-7	TRBD2	NA	TRBV6-6	TGTGCCAGCAGTTCAGGAGCGGGAGGGACCTACGAGCAGTACTTC	CASSSGAGGTYEQYF
TRBJ1-2	NA	few	TRBV2	TGTGCCAGCAGTGATGGATATGGCTACACCTTC	CASSDGYGYTF
TRBJ1-3	NA	once	TRBV7-9	TGTGCCAGCAGCTCGGACAGTTTCTCTGGAAACACCATATATTTT	CASSSDSFSGNTIYF
TRBJ2-3	NA	NA	TRBV7-2	TGTGCCAGCAGCTTATTGAGGTACGATACGCAGTATTTT	CASSLLRYDTQYF
TRBJ2-5	NA	NA	TRBV6-5	TGTGCCAGCAGTTACAACTACCCGCCGAGAGAGACCCAGTACTTC	CASSYNYPPRETQYF
TRBJ1-6	TRBD1	NA	TRBV2	TGTGCCAGCAGTGGGACAGGGGGCCTCGGGTTACCCCTCCACTTT	CASSGTGGLGLPLHF
TRBJ2-7	TRBD1	NA	TRBV5-1	TGCGCCAGTCGACGGGACAGCTCCTACGAGCAGTACTTC	CASRRDSSYEQYF
TRBJ2-7	TRBD1	NA	TRBV19	TGTGCCAGTAGTACTCAGGGGGCTAACTACGAGCAGTACTTC	CASSTQGANYEQYF
TRBJ2-7	TRBD2	NA	TRBV7-7	TGTGCTAGCAGCTTTGGGGGGGACTTCGGGAAGCAGTACTTC	CASSFGGDFGKQYF
TRBJ2-7	TRBD2	NA	TRBV18	TGTGCCAGCTCAGAAGTAGCGGGAGGGATCTACGAGCAGTACTTC	CASSEVAGGIYEQYF
TRBJ1-4	NA	NA	TRBV30	TGTGCCTGGAGCGGCACAGGACCATATGAAAAACTGTTTTTT	CAWSGTGPYEKLFF
TRBJ1-2	NA	once	TRBV5-6	TGTGCCAGCAGCTTGGCCCACTTATGGGGGAGTGGCTACACCTTC	CASSLAHLWGSGYTF
TRBJ1-4	NA	NA	TRBV9	TGTGCCAGCAGCAGGGCCACTAATGAAAAACTGTTTTTT	CASSRATNEKLFF
TRBJ2-1	TRBD2	NA	TRBV2	TGTGCCAGCAGTGTTGGGAGGGACCCTTTATACAATGAGCAGTTCTTC	CASSVGRDPLYNEQFF
TRBJ2-7	NA	NA	TRBV5-6	TGTGCCAGCAGCGTTGACGTTACCTACGAGCAGTACTTC	CASSVDVTYEQYF
TRBJ1-1	NA	NA	TRBV7-2	TGTGCCAGCAGCTTTGAGGGGAGCACTGAAGCTTTCTTT	CASSFEGSTEAFF
TRBJ2-1	TRBD2	NA	TRBV5-1	TGCGCCAGCAGCTTGTCGATTAGCGGGGGGGCCAATGAGCAGTTCTTC	CASSLSISGGANEQFF
TRBJ2-4	NA	NA	TRBV7-4	TGTGCCAGCAGCAAACAGGCGGCAGCCAAAAACATTCAGTACTTC	CASSKQAAAKNIQYF
TRBJ1-5	NA	few	TRBV27	TGTGCCAGCAGTTATGCGACCCAACAGCCCCAGCATTTT	CASSYATQQPQHF